This TCR beta chain comes out of a study of blood T cell repertoires in COVID-19. Using immunoSEQ multiplex PCR, the repertoire was profiled, and TCRdb retains in-frame clones only, with some absent. Among hundreds of thousands of clones listed, 80% to 90% were seen once. The CDR3 is 15 residues long. V was clipped by 3 bases and J by 2 bases, with 12 bases between them. Germline V gene data show CDR1 as SGHVS and CDR2 as FNYEAQ. The sequenced sample was PBMCs or T cells enriched from blood (not recorded which). The J gene is TRBJ2-3, the V gene TRBV7-6; D might be TRBD2 (7 bases). The receptor comes from a woman between 50 and 59 years old who had recovered from COVID-19. In DNA form, the CDR3 reads TGTGCCAGCAGCTTTGGGAGGGGGGTCACAGATACGCAGTATTTT. Protein sequence: CASSFGRGVTDTQYF. Together with reference TRBV7-6 and TRBJ2-3, the CDR3 gives the full variable domain: GAGVSQSPRYKVTKRGQDVALRCDPISGHVSLYWYRQALGQGPEFLTYFNYEAQQDKSGLPNDRFSAERPEGSISTLTIQRTEQRDSAMYRCASSFGRGVTDTQYFGPGTRLTVL.